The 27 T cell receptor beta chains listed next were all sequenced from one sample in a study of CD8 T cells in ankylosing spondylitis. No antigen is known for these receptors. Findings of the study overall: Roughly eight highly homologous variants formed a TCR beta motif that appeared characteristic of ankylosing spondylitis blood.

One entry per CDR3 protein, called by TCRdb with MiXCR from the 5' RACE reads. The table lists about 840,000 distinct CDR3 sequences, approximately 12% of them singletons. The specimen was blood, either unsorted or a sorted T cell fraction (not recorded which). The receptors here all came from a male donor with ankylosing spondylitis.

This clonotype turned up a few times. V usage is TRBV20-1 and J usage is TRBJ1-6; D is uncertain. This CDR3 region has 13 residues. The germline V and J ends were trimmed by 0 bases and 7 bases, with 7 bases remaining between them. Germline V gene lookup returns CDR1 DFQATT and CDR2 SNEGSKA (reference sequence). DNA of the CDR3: TGCAGTGCTAGAGAGGAAGTAAATTCACCCCTCCACTTT. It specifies CSAREEVNSPLHF.

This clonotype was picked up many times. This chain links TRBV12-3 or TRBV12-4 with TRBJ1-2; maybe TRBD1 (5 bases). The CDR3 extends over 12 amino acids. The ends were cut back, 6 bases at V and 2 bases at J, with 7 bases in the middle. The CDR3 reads CASREGNYGYTF. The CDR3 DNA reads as TGTGCCAGCAGAGAGGGGAACTATGGCTACACCTTC.

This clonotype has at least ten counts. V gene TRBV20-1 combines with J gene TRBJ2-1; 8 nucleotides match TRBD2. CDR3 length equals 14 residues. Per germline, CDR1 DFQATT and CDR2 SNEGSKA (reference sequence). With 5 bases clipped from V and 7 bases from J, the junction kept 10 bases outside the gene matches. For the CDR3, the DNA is TGCAGTGCTGGCAGACTAGCGACGGATAATGAGCAGTTCTTC. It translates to CSAGRLATDNEQFF.

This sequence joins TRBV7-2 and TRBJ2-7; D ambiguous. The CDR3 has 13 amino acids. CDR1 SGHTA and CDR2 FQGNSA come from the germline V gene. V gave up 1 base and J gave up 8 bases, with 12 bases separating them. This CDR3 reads CASSLVVGVKQYF. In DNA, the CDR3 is TGTGCCAGCAGCTTAGTTGTCGGAGTCAAGCAGTACTTC.

CDR3 sequence: CASSRGSYMNTEAFF. CDR3 DNA sequence: TGTGCCAGCAGTCGGGGGAGTTACATGAACACTGAAGCTTTCTTT. The chain employs TRBV7-9 and TRBJ1-1; TRBD1 is a possible D gene (5 bases). Trimming cost V 6 bases and J 0 bases, with 14 bases left between them. CDR3 size: 15 residues. Germline values: CDR1 SEHNR, CDR2 FQNEAQ (reference sequence).

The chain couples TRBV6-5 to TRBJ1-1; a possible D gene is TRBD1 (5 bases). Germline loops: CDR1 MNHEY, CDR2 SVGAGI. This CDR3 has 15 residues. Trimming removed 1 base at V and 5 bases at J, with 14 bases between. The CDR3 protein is CASSYWSTRETEAFF. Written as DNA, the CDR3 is TGTGCCAGCAGTTACTGGAGCACCAGGGAGACTGAAGCTTTCTTT.

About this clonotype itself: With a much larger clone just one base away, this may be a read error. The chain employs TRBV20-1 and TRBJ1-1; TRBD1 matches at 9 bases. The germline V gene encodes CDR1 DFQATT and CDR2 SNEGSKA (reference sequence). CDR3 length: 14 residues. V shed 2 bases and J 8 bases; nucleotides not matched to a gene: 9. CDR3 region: CSARIGDRGSEAFF. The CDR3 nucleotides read TGCAGTGCTAGAATCGGCGACAGGGGGTCGGAAGCTTTCTTT.

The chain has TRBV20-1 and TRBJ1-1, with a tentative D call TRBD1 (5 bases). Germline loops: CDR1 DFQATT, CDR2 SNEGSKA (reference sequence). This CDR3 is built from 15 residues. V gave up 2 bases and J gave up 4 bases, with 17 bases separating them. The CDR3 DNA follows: TGCAGTGCTAGACTAGGGGTCGGGGGAGGCACTGAAGCTTTCTTT. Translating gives CSARLGVGGGTEAFF.

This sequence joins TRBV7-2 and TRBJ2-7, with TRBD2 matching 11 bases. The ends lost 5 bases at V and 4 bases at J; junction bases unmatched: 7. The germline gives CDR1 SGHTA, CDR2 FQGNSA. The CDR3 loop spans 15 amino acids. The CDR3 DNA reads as TGTGCCAGCAGCATGCTAGCGGGGGGCTGGTACGAGCAGTACTTC. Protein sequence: CASSMLAGGWYEQYF.

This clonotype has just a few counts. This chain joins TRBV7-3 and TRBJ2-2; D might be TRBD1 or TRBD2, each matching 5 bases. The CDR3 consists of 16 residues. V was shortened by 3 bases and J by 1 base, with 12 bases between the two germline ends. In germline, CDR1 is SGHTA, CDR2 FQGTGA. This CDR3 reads CASSFPGRENTGELFF. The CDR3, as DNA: TGTGCCAGCAGCTTTCCGGGACGGGAGAACACCGGGGAGCTGTTTTTT.

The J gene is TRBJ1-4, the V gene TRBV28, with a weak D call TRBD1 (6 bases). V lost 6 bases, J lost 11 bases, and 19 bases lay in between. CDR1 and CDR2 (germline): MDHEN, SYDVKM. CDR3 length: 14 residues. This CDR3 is CASRAQGGSHKLFF. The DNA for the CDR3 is TGTGCCAGCAGGGCACAGGGCGGTTCCCATAAACTGTTTTTT.

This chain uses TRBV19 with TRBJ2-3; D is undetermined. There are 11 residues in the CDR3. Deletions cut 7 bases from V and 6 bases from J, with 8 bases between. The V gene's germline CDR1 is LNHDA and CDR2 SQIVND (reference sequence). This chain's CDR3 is CASTKEDTQYF. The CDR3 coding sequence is TGTGCCAGTACCAAGGAGGATACGCAGTATTTT.

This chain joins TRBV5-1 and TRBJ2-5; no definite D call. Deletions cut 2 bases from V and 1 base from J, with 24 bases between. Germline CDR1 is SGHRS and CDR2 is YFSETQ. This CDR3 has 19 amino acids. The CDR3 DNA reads TGCGCCAGCAGCTTTATCTTGTCGGGTACCCCAACCTTCCAAGAGACCCAGTACTTC. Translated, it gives CASSFILSGTPTFQETQYF.

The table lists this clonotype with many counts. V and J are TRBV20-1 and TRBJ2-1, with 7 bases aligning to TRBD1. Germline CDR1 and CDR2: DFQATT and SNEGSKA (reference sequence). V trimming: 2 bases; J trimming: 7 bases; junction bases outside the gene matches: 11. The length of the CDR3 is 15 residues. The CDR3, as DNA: TGCAGTGCTAGATTGCCGGGACAGAGGCGGAATGAGCAGTTCTTC. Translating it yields CSARLPGQRRNEQFF.

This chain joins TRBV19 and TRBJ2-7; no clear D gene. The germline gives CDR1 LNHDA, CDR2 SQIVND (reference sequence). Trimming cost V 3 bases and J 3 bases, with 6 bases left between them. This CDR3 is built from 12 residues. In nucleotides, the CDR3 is TGTGCCAGTAGTATTGGCAGCTACGAGCAGTACTTC. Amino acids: CASSIGSYEQYF.

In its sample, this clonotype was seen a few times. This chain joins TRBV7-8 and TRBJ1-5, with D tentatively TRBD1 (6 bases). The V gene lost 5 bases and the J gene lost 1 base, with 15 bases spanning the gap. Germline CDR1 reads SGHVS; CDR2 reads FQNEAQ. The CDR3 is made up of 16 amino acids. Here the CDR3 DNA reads TGTGCCAGCAGCCCAGTAACAGGGATGAGCAATCAGCCCCAGCATTTT. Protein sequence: CASSPVTGMSNQPQHF.

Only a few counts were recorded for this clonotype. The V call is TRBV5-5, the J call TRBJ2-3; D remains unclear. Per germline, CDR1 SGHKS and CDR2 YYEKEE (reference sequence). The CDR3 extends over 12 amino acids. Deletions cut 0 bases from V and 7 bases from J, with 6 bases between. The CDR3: CASSLGAYTQYF. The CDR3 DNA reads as TGTGCCAGCAGCTTGGGGGCATATACGCAGTATTTT. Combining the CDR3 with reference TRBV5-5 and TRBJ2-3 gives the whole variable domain DAGVTQSPTHLIKTRGQQVTLRCSPISGHKSVSWYQQVLGQGPQFIFQYYEKEERGRGNFPDRFSARQFPNYSSELNVNALLLGDSALYLCASSLGAYTQYFGPGTRLTVL.

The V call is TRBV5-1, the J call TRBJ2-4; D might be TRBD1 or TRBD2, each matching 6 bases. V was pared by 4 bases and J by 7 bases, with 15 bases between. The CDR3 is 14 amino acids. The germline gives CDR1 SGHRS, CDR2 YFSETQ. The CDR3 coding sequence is TGCGCCAGCAGCGATATTGAAGGGGGGAACATTCAGTACTTC. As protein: CASSDIEGGNIQYF.

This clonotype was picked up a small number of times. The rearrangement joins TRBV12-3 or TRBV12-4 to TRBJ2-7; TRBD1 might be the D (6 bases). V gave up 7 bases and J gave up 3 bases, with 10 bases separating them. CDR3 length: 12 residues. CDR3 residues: CASMGHHYEQYF. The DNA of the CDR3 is TGTGCCAGCATGGGACATCACTACGAGCAGTACTTC.

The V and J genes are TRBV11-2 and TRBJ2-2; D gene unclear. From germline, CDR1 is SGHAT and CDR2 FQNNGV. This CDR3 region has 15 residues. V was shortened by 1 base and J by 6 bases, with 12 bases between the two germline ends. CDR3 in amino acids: CASSLVSTLAGELFF. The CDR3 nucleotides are TGTGCCAGCAGCTTAGTATCGACCCTCGCCGGGGAGCTGTTTTTT.

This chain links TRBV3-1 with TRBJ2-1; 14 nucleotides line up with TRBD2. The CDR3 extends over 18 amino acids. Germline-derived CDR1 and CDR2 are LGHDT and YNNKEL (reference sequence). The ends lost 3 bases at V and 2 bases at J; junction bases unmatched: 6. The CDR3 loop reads CASSHSTSGRAPYNEQFF. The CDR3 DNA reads TGTGCCAGCAGCCATTCGACTAGCGGGAGGGCTCCCTACAATGAGCAGTTCTTC.

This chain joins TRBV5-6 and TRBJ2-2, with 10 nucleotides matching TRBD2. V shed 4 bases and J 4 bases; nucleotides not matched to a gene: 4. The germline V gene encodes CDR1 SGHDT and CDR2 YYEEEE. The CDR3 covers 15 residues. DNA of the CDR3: TGTGCCAGCAGCACGAGGACTAGCGGCACCGGGGAGCTGTTTTTT. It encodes CASSTRTSGTGELFF.

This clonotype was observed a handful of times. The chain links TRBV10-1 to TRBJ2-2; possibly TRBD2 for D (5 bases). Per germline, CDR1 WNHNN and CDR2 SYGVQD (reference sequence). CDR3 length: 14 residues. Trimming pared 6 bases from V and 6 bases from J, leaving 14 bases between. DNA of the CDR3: TGCGCCAGCAGCGGGGAGATCCCCCCCGGGGAGCTGTTTTTT. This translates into CASSGEIPPGELFF.

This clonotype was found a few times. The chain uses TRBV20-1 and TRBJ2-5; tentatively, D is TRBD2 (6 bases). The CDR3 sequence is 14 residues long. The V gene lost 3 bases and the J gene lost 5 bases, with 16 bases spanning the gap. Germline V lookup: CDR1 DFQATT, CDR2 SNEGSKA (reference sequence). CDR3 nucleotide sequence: TGCAGTGCTAGTGTGGCGGGAAGCTGGGAGACCCAGTACTTC. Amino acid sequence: CSASVAGSWETQYF.

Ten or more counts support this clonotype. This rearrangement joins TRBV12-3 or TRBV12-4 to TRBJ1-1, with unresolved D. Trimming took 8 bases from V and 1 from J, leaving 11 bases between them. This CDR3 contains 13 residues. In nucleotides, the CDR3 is TGTGCCAGCGGGGTTTGGGCGAACACTGAAGCTTTCTTT. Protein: CASGVWANTEAFF.

The CDR3 DNA follows: TGTGCCAGCAGCTCCCCGGGACTACCGCCGTTCTTC. It is translated as CASSSPGLPPFF. The rearrangement links TRBV11-3 to TRBJ2-1; 7 bases match TRBD2. V lost 4 bases to trimming and J lost 15 bases; unmatched junction nucleotides: 9. The CDR3 totals 12 residues. Germline-derived CDR1 and CDR2 are SGHNT and YENEEA.

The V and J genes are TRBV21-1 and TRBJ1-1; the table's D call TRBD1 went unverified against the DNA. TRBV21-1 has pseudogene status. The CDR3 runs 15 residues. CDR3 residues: CASGFSGTANTEAFF. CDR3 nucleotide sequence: TGTGCCAGCGGTTTTTCCGGGACAGCGAACACTGAAGCTTTCTTT.